What follows are 28 T cell receptor beta chains derived from one specimen sequenced in a study of cytomegalovirus exposure and HLA in healthy donors. Vbeta (60) and Jbeta (13) primers were used in the PCR. Produced via immunoSEQ multiplex PCR; TCRdb's table is partial and in-frame only. Counted here are around 150,000 clones, around four fifths occurring once; the ten biggest clones make up 1.9%. Sequenced: PBMCs. The source of these receptors is a man younger than 30 in good health and CMV-seronegative.

The V call is TRBV29-1, the J call TRBJ2-1; TRBD2 aligns across 10 bases. The germline V gene encodes CDR1 SQVTM and CDR2 ANQGSEA. V trimming: 5 bases; J trimming: 3 bases; junction bases outside the gene matches: 7. CDR3 size: 15 residues. The CDR3 sequence: CSVPALAGFYNEQFF. The CDR3 DNA reads TGCAGCGTTCCCGCACTAGCGGGGTTCTACAATGAGCAGTTCTTC.

The J gene is TRBJ2-1, the V gene TRBV4-1; maybe TRBD2 (6 bases). V lost 5 bases and J lost 9, with 23 bases in between. CDR1 is MGHRA, CDR2 YSYEKL, per germline. The CDR3 runs to 16 residues. CDR3 in DNA: TGCGCCAGCAGCTTAAAGACCAGTGGGCCGGGAGCTGAGCAGTTCTTC. This gives the protein CASSLKTSGPGAEQFF.

The V and J genes are TRBV6-5 and TRBJ1-5; D perhaps matches TRBD1 (5 bases). There are 14 residues in the CDR3. V lost 6 bases to trimming and J lost 0 bases, with 9 bases between them. Germline V CDR1 and CDR2: MNHEY, SVGAGI. In DNA form, the CDR3 reads TGTGCCAGCAGCCGAGACAGTAGCAATCAGCCCCAGCATTTT. Protein: CASSRDSSNQPQHF.

The table lists this clone with a count of one. The rearrangement uses TRBV28 and TRBJ2-3; D perhaps matches TRBD2 (6 bases). V was cut by 8 bases and J by 5 bases, with 14 bases left in between. The CDR3 has 13 amino acids. Germline V gene sequence: CDR1 MDHEN, CDR2 SYDVKM. For the CDR3, the DNA is TGTGCCAGCCGAACTACCGGGGGAGATACGCAGTATTTT. This codes for CASRTTGGDTQYF.

This clone was recorded once. This chain joins TRBV5-1 and TRBJ2-3, with 9 bases identical to TRBD1. The CDR3 has 15 residues. Germline assignment: CDR1 SGHRS and CDR2 YFSETQ. The ends lost 0 bases at V and 3 bases at J; junction bases unmatched: 2. The CDR3 bases are TGCGCCAGCAGCTTGGGGGGGACAGGGACAGATACGCAGTATTTT. This encodes CASSLGGTGTDTQYF.

CDR3 residues: CASSWGTGNTEAFF. In nucleotides, the CDR3 is TGTGCCAGCAGTTGGGGGACAGGGAACACTGAAGCTTTCTTT. The chain combines TRBV28 with TRBJ1-1; 8 bases are shared with TRBD1. Germline V CDR1 and CDR2: MDHEN, SYDVKM. The length of the CDR3 is 14 residues. V gave up 4 bases and J gave up 1 base; unmatched junction bases: 2.

Only a few counts were recorded for this clone. The chain combines TRBV6-4 with TRBJ2-1, with 11 bases fitting TRBD2. The CDR3 has 15 amino acids. Germline CDR1 MRHNA, CDR2 SNTAGT. With V trimmed by 6 bases and J by 6 bases, 7 bases remained unmatched. The CDR3 is CASSLAGGTGNEQFF. As DNA, the CDR3 is TGTGCCAGCAGCCTAGCGGGAGGAACGGGCAATGAGCAGTTCTTC.

The gene calls are TRBV28 and TRBJ2-7, with 7 bases identical to TRBD1. Germline lookup yields CDR1 MDHEN and CDR2 SYDVKM. CDR3 length equals 14 residues. CDR3 DNA: TGTGCGACCAAGGACAGGTTGTTCGACTACGAGCAGTACTTC. It encodes CATKDRLFDYEQYF.

The rearrangement links TRBV2 to TRBJ2-6; D possibly corresponds to TRBD2 (5 bases). The V gene's germline CDR1 is SNHLY and CDR2 FYNNEI. V lost 2 bases and J 1 base, leaving 6 bases between the germline ends. The CDR3 totals 15 residues. The DNA for the CDR3 is TGTGCCAGCAGTGAACGGGGTTCTGGGGCCAACGTCCTGACTTTC. This translates into CASSERGSGANVLTF. The entire variable domain, with the rest obtained from reference TRBV2 and TRBJ2-6, is as follows: EPEVTQTPSHQVTQMGQEVILRCVPISNHLYFYWYRQILGQKVEFLVSFYNNEISEKSEIFDDQFSVERPDGSNFTLKIRSTKLEDSAMYFCASSERGSGANVLTFGAGSRLTVL.

V usage is TRBV7-2 and J usage is TRBJ2-7, with D unclear. There are 12 residues in the CDR3. Trimming removed 2 bases from V and 3 bases from J, with 5 bases in between. Per germline, CDR1 SGHTA and CDR2 FQGNSA. The CDR3 sequence is CASSLLVYEQYF. The CDR3 nucleotides read TGTGCCAGCAGCTTACTCGTCTACGAGCAGTACTTC.

This clone appeared once. The chain recombines TRBV7-2 with TRBJ1-2; the D is unclear. V was cut by 0 bases and J by 8 bases, with 22 bases left in between. This CDR3 is built from 17 residues. Per germline, CDR1 SGHTA and CDR2 FQGNSA. Written as DNA, the CDR3 is TGTGCCAGCAGCTTAGCCTCTGGTCCACCTCAGGAAGGCGGCTACACCTTC. Its translation is CASSLASGPPQEGGYTF.

This chain links TRBV15 with TRBJ2-1; tentatively, D is TRBD1 (6 bases). Germline assignment: CDR1 LNHNV and CDR2 YYDKDF (reference sequence). V gave up 5 bases and J gave up 9 bases, with 20 bases separating them. This CDR3 comprises 15 residues. The CDR3 sequence is CATSPGAQEFGEQFF. In nucleotides, the CDR3 is TGTGCCACCAGCCCAGGGGCACAAGAGTTCGGTGAGCAGTTCTTC. Complete variable domain (other parts from reference TRBV15 and TRBJ2-1): DAMVIQNPRYQVTQFGKPVTLSCSQTLNHNVMYWYQQKSSQAPKLLFHYYDKDFNNEADTPDNFQSRRPNTSFCFLDIRSPGLGDTAMYLCATSPGAQEFGEQFFGPGTRLTVL.

This sequence joins TRBV27 and TRBJ2-1, with D possibly matching TRBD1 (5 bases). The germline CDR1 and CDR2 sequences are MNHEY and SMNVEV (reference sequence). V was clipped by 2 bases and J by 3 bases, with 11 bases between them. This CDR3 comprises 15 residues. The CDR3 here is CASSLTGPIYNEQFF. CDR3 DNA: TGTGCCAGCAGTTTAACAGGTCCTATCTACAATGAGCAGTTCTTC.

The chain has TRBV7-9 and TRBJ1-1, with no clear D. The ends were cut back, 5 bases at V and 4 bases at J, with 17 bases in the middle. This CDR3 is built from 15 residues. Germline V gives CDR1 SEHNR, CDR2 FQNEAQ (reference sequence). The CDR3 DNA reads as TGTGCCAGCAGCACGCAGACACTCTCCGGCACTGAAGCTTTCTTT. Amino acids: CASSTQTLSGTEAFF.

The V gene is TRBV28, the J gene TRBJ2-7, with 9 bases lining up with TRBD1. The CDR3 totals 15 residues. CDR1 is MDHEN and CDR2 is SYDVKM in the germline V gene. V shed 4 bases, J shed 1 base, and the junction held 5 bases outside the gene matches. CDR3 coding DNA: TGTGCCAGCAGTTACGACAGGGGGAAGTCCTACGAGCAGTACTTC. It encodes CASSYDRGKSYEQYF.

The V gene is TRBV11-1, the J gene TRBJ1-1; D unresolved. Germline V gives CDR1 SGHAT, CDR2 FQDESV (reference sequence). V was trimmed by 5 bases and J by 5 bases, leaving 15 bases between them. The CDR3 loop spans 14 amino acids. This CDR3 reads CASSTYIGGTEAFF. Here the CDR3 DNA reads TGTGCCAGCAGCACCTACATCGGAGGGACTGAAGCTTTCTTT.

The chain uses TRBV7-9 and TRBJ1-3; D unclear. This CDR3 has 12 residues. Trimming shortened V by 5 bases and J by 4 bases, and 6 bases separated the two germline ends. The germline V gene encodes CDR1 SEHNR and CDR2 FQNEAQ (reference sequence). The CDR3 bases are TGTGCCAGCAGCCCTAGGGGAAACACCATATATTTT. Amino acids: CASSPRGNTIYF.

The rearrangement joins TRBV9 to TRBJ1-1; the D gene is possibly TRBD1 (6 bases). The CDR3 totals 13 residues. Germline V CDR1 and CDR2: SGDLS, YYNGEE. The ends were cut back, 3 bases at V and 11 bases at J, with 17 bases in the middle. The CDR3 loop reads CASSATGTRVAFF. In DNA, the CDR3 is TGTGCCAGCAGCGCCACCGGGACAAGGGTTGCTTTCTTT.

The V call is TRBV15, the J call TRBJ2-1; 8 bases fit TRBD2. Germline V gives CDR1 LNHNV, CDR2 YYDKDF (reference sequence). The CDR3 spans 18 residues. Losses at the gene ends were 2 bases for V and 4 bases for J; bases not matched to a gene: 13. The CDR3 nucleotides are TGTGCCACCAGCAGAAAAGGGTGGCGGGGGGCCGCTTACAATGAGCAGTTCTTC. This encodes CATSRKGWRGAAYNEQFF.

This clone has only a few counts. The rearrangement links TRBV2 to TRBJ2-3; 7 bases line up with TRBD2. This CDR3 is built from 14 residues. Germline V gives CDR1 SNHLY, CDR2 FYNNEI. V was clipped by 9 bases and J by 3 bases; unmatched bases: 9. This chain's CDR3 is CASNLLARTDTQYF. For the CDR3, the DNA is TGTGCCAGTAACCTACTAGCGAGAACAGATACGCAGTATTTT.

The chain employs TRBV10-3 and TRBJ2-3; 10 nucleotides line up with TRBD1. V trimming: 2 bases; J trimming: 3 bases; junction bases outside the gene matches: 5. Per the germline V gene, CDR1 is ENHRY and CDR2 is SYGVKD. This CDR3 region has 16 residues. DNA of the CDR3: TGTGCCATCAGTGAGACCCGACAGGGGGCGACAGATACGCAGTATTTT. It specifies CAISETRQGATDTQYF.

The chain carries TRBV19 and TRBJ1-5; D is uncertain. The CDR3 is 17 amino acids. V was cut by 3 bases and J by 0 bases, with 15 bases left in between. Germline loops: CDR1 LNHDA, CDR2 SQIVND (reference sequence). The CDR3 DNA follows: TGTGCCAGTAGTATCTCCCCAGATTTGATTAGCAATCAGCCCCAGCATTTT. Residues: CASSISPDLISNQPQHF.

The chain has TRBV19 and TRBJ1-1, with TRBD1 matching 7 bases. The CDR3 has 14 residues. V gave up 2 bases and J gave up 6 bases; unmatched junction bases: 6. From germline, CDR1 is LNHDA and CDR2 SQIVND (reference sequence). The DNA of the CDR3 is TGTGCCAGTAGTATATCGACAGGGAGCGCTGAAGCTTTCTTT. This gives the protein CASSISTGSAEAFF.

The chain is built from TRBV7-9 and TRBJ2-1; 9 bases fit TRBD1. CDR3 length equals 13 residues. V shed 5 bases, J shed 10 bases, and the junction held 6 bases outside the gene matches. Per the germline V gene, CDR1 is SEHNR and CDR2 is FQNEAQ (reference sequence). In DNA form, the CDR3 reads TGTGCCAGCAGCCCCACGGGGACAGGGGAGCAGTTCTTC. It yields the protein CASSPTGTGEQFF.

The chain is built from TRBV7-2 and TRBJ2-7; D is undetermined. The CDR3 sequence is 13 residues long. In germline, CDR1 is SGHTA, CDR2 FQGNSA. With 4 bases removed from V and 3 bases from J, the gap between germline ends came to 10 bases. Here the CDR3 DNA reads TGTGCCAGCAGCTACGGGTCGCGCTACGAGCAGTACTTC. Translating gives CASSYGSRYEQYF.

The chain combines TRBV29-1 with TRBJ2-3; 9 nucleotides agree with TRBD2. The CDR3 totals 15 residues. The ends lost 1 base at V and 3 bases at J; junction bases unmatched: 5. Germline values: CDR1 SQVTM, CDR2 ANQGSEA. DNA for the CDR3: TGCAGCGTTGAAGGCGGGAGGGCCGGTACAGATACGCAGTATTTT. Residues: CSVEGGRAGTDTQYF.

Points on this clone: One junction end disagrees with the germline gene, perhaps due to a read error. The chain combines TRBV7-9 with TRBJ1-3; D gene uncertain. The CDR3 loop spans 17 amino acids. Per the germline V gene, CDR1 is SEHNR and CDR2 is FQNEAQ (reference sequence). The CDR3 region is CSSRNLESTAGGNTIYF. Written as DNA, the CDR3 is TGTTCCAGCCGCAACCTAGAGAGTACCGCGGGAGGAAACACCATATATTTT.

The CDR3 region has the DNA TGCGCCAGCAGCCAAGACGTTCTAGGGGGTCAGCCCCAGCATTTT. Amino acid sequence: CASSQDVLGGQPQHF. The chain couples TRBV4-3 to TRBJ1-5, with a tentative D call TRBD1 (6 bases). The CDR3 is made up of 15 amino acids. CDR1 and CDR2 (germline): LGHNA, YSLEER. Deletions cut 0 bases from V and 6 bases from J, with 12 bases between.